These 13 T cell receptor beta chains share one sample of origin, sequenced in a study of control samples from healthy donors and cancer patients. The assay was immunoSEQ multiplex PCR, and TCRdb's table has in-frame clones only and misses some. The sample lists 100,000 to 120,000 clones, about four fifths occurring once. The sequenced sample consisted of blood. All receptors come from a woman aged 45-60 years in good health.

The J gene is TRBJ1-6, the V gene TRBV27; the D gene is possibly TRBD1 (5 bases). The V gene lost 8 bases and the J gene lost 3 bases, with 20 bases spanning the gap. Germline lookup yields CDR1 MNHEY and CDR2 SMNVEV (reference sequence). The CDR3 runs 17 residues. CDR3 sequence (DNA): TGTGCCAGCCAGACGGGACGAAACTCAGGCTATAATTCACCCCTCCACTTT. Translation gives CASQTGRNSGYNSPLHF.

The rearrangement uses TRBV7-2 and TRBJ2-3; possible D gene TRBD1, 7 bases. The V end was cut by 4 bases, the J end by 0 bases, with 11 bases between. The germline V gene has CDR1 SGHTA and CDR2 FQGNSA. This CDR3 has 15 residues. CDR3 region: CASSSTGTSTDTQYF. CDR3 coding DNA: TGTGCCAGCAGCTCGACAGGGACTAGCACAGATACGCAGTATTTT.

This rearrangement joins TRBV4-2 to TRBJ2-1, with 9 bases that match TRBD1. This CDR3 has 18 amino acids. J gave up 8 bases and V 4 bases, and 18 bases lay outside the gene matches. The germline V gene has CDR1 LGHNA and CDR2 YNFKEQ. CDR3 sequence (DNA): TGTGCCAGCAGCCCAGCAATTCAAACCGGGACAGGGACGGATGAGCAGTTCTTC. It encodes CASSPAIQTGTGTDEQFF.

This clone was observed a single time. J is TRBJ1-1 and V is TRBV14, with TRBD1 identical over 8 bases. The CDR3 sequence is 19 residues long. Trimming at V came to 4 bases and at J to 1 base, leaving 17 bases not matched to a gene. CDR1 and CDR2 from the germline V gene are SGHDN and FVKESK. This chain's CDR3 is CASSPRWGSYGTGNTEAFF. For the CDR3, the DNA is TGTGCCAGCAGCCCGCGATGGGGATCGTACGGGACAGGGAACACTGAAGCTTTCTTT.

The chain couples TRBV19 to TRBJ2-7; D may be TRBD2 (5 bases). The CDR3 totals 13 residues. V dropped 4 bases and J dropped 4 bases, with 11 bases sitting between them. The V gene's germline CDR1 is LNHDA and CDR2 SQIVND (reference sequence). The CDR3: CASSRGRTYEQYF. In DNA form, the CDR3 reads TGTGCCAGTAGTAGAGGACGGACTTACGAGCAGTACTTC.

CDR3 sequence: CASSSRRSSAETQYF. CDR3 nucleotide sequence: TGTGCCAGCAGCTCGCGGCGGAGCAGCGCGGAGACCCAGTACTTC. This chain joins TRBV11-3 and TRBJ2-5; D not resolved. Trimming shortened V by 4 bases and J by 5 bases, and 17 bases separated the two germline ends. Germline loops: CDR1 SGHNT, CDR2 YENEEA. CDR3 size: 15 residues.

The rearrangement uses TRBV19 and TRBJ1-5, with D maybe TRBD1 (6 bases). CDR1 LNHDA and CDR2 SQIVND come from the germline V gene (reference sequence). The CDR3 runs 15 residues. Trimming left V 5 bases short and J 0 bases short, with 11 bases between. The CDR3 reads CASSGGANSNQPQHF. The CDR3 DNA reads TGTGCCAGTAGTGGGGGCGCTAATAGCAATCAGCCCCAGCATTTT.

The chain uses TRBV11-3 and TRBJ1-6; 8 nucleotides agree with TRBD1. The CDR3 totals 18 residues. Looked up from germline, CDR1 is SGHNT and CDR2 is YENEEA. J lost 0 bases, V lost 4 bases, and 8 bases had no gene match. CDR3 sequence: CASSSGQGANSYNSPLHF. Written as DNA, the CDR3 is TGTGCCAGCAGCTCCGGGCAGGGGGCTAACTCCTATAATTCACCCCTCCACTTT.

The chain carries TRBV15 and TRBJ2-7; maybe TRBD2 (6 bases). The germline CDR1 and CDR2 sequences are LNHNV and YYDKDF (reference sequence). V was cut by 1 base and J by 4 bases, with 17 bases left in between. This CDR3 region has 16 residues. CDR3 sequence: CATSRVGSGTSYEQYF. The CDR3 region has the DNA TGTGCCACCAGCAGAGTGGGATCCGGGACTTCATACGAGCAGTACTTC. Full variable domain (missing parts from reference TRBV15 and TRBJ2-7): DAMVIQNPRYQVTQFGKPVTLSCSQTLNHNVMYWYQQKSSQAPKLLFHYYDKDFNNEADTPDNFQSRRPNTSFCFLDIRSPGLGDTAMYLCATSRVGSGTSYEQYFGPGTRLTVT.

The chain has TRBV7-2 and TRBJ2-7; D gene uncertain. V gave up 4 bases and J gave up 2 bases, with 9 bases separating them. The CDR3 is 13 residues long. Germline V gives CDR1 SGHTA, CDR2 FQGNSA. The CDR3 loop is CASSSSSPYEQYF. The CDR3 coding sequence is TGTGCCAGCAGCTCCTCTAGTCCCTACGAGCAGTACTTC. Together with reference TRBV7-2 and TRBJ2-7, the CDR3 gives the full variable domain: GAGVSQSPSNKVTEKGKDVELRCDPISGHTALYWYRQSLGQGLEFLIYFQGNSAPDKSGLPSDRFSAERTGGSVSTLTIQRTQQEDSAVYLCASSSSSPYEQYFGPGTRLTVT.

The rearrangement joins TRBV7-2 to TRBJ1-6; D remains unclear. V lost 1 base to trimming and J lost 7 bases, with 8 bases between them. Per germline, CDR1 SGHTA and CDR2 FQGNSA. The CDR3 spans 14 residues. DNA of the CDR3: TGTGCCAGCAGCTTAGAGTCAGGAAATTCACCCCTCCACTTT. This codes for CASSLESGNSPLHF.

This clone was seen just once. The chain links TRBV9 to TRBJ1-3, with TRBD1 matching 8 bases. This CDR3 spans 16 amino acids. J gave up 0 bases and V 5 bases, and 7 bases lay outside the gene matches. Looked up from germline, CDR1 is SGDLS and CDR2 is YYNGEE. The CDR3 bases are TGTGCCAGCAGGCGAGGGACAGGAAACTCTGGAAACACCATATATTTT. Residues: CASRRGTGNSGNTIYF.

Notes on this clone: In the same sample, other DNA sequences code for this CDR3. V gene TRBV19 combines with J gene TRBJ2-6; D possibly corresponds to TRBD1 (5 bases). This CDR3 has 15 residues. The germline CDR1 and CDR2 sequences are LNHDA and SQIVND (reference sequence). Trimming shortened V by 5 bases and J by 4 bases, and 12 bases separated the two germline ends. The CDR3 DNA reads TGTGCCAGTAGTCAGCAGGGTCCCGGGGCCAACGTCCTGACTTTC. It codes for CASSQQGPGANVLTF.